Reported below is one TCR beta chain. The antigen it recognizes is unknown. The record has no base qualities; no much larger clone is one base away. TCRbeta CDR3 regions were sequenced with the immunoSEQ Assay. After extraction, genomic DNA underwent amplification by bias-controlled multiplex PCR, followed by high-throughput sequencing. In the paper's pipeline: To quantify the absolute abundance of every unique TCRbeta CDR3 region, sequences were collapsed and filtered. Usable DNA was measured by amplifying reference genes present in all nucleated cells, and TCRbeta template counts were normalized to that usable DNA to estimate T cell fraction. Repertoire TCRs were annotated as SARS-CoV-2-specific by exact matching of V gene, CDR3 amino acid sequence and J gene to a known reactive TCR set. The reference SARS-CoV-2 TCR set was derived from MIRA and filtered for enrichment in COVID-19-positive ImmuneCODE repertoires, a step that removed public or cross-reactive TCRs. Drawing on the MIRA antigens, annotated TCRs were analysed further at the level of specific ORF or position within ORF. Breadth was defined as annotated unique rearrangements over total unique productive rearrangements; depth was the summed frequency of those rearrangements. Group comparisons of TCR breadth used two-sided Wilcoxon rank-sum tests. TCRdb provides this immuneACCESS table in a form limited to in-frame rearrangements. Some clones are lacking; in checked studies, under half of them reflect an unresolved V gene, and why the rest are absent is not known. V and J calls and clone size are given by that table; D and trimming were obtained from the DNA. The sample table holds 300,000 to 400,000 clones, of which around 83% were seen once. Jointly, the top ten make up less than 2% of the sample.

CDR1 is given as SGHTA and CDR2 as FQGNSA, both from the germline V gene. From its cysteine to its phenylalanine, the CDR3 spans 14 amino acids. The read is trimmed to its CDR3 DNA, 42 bases read in frame from base 1. V loses 6 bases of germline sequence and J loses 3 bases, and the interval between the two ends is 15 bases. The meaning of the sample's treatment or condition label: some 19 received Ad26.COV2.S at low or high dose, single or two shots; about 5 received placebo; per-sample allocation not given. Repertoires of vaccine and placebo recipients were sequenced from samples collected on day 63 after the first injection. Cohort 1b enrolled 25 or so adults aged 18-55 years at a single site in Boston, USA, between 29 July and 7 August 2020. Ad26.COV2.S was a replication-incompetent adenovirus type 26 vector that expressed a prefusion-stabilized SARS-CoV-2 spike protein derived from the original Wuhan strain.

This sample is drawn from a study of Ad26.COV2.S vaccination and SARS-CoV-2 variants (dated by TCRdb to the early 2020s). Study-level background: Donors in the vaccine arm were drawn from COV1001, a phase I-IIa trial of Ad26.COV2.S in healthy adults that was multicentre, randomized, double-blind and placebo-controlled. Ad26.COV2.S was administered intramuscularly at a dose of 5x10^10 or 1x10^11 viral particles, either as one shot or as two shots given 56 days apart. TCRbeta repertoire sequencing was used to assess the specificity and breadth of SARS-CoV-2-reactive T cell receptors after Ad26.COV2.S vaccination. A total of around 32 samples were included in the TCR-sequenced set, comprising around 19 Ad26.COV2.S vaccine recipients, 5 placebo recipients and 8 SARS-CoV-2 convalescent individuals. Participants in the trial were split at random into five groups of five each, receiving low-dose or high-dose Ad26.COV2.S once or twice, or else placebo on both occasions. Investigators did not know the trial group allocation while performing experiments and assessing outcomes.

Beyond this particular receptor, the publication reports: Higher spike-specific TCR breadth was observed in Ad26.COV2.S recipients than in placebo recipients (P = 0.0014). It was noted by the authors that total T cell responses may have been underestimated by the TCR breadth and depth analyses. The study was not powered for comparison of responses between vaccine doses or regimens. Substantial breadth of spike-specific CD8+ and CD4+ T cell responses was reported after vaccination. Comparable non-spike TCR breadth was observed between vaccine and placebo recipients, consistent with only spike being contained in the vaccine.

This material consisted of peripheral blood, taken in a trial of Ad26.COV2.S vaccine versus placebo. This receptor chain uses TRBV7-2 and TRBJ2-7, and the D gene may be TRBD1, 8 bases matching. The clonotype comes from a person between 18 and 59 years old who received the Ad26.COV2.S COVID-19 vaccine or a placebo. The CDR3 amino acid sequence is: CASRQGGSGYEQYF. The nucleotide sequence reads TGTGCCAGCAGACAGGGGGGGTCGGGCTACGAGCAGTACTTC.